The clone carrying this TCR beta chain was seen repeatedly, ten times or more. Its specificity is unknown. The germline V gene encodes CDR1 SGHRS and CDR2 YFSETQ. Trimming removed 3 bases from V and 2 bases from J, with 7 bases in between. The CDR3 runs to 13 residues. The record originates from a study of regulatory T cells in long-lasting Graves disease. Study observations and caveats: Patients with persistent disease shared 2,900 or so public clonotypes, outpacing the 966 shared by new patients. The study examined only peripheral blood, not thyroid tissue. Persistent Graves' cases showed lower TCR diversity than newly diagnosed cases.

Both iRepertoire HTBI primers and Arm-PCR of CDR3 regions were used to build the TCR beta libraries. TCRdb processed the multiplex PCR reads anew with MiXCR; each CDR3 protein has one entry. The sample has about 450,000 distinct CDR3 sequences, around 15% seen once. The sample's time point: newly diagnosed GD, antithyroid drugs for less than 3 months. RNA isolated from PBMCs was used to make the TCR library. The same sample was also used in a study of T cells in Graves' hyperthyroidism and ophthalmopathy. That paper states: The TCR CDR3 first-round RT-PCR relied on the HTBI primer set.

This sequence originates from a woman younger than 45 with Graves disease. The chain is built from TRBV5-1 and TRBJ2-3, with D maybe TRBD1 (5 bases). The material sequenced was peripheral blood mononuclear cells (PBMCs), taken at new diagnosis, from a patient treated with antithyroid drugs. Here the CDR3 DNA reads TGCGCCAGCAGCTCGGACATCACAGATACGCAGTATTTT. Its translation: CASSSDITDTQYF. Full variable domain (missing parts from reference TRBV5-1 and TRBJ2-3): KAGVTQTPRYLIKTRGQQVTLSCSPISGHRSVSWYQQTPGQGLQFLFEYFSETQRNKGNFPGRFSGRQFSNSRSEMNVSTLELGDSALYLCASSSDITDTQYFGPGTRLTVL.